One sample yielded the 19 T cell receptor beta chains listed below, sequenced in a study of Tregs in tolerant kidney transplant recipients. Assay: immunoSEQ multiplex PCR; the TCRdb copy retains only in-frame clones and omits some. The data show roughly 64,000 clones, about 90% seen once. Recipients received nonmyeloablative bone marrow transplants from related graft donors, with transient mixed chimerism. Sequencing used CD4+ T cells from blood (PBMCs), obtained 6 months after the transplant. The source of these receptors is a human patient who received a combined kidney and bone marrow transplant. The T cells may partly be graft donor cells.

This clone was seen just once. The V and J genes are TRBV10-3 and TRBJ2-1, with a tentative D call TRBD1 (5 bases). V dropped 6 bases and J dropped 8 bases, with 17 bases sitting between them. This CDR3 region has 14 residues. Germline V CDR1 and CDR2: ENHRY, SYGVKD. The CDR3 DNA reads TGTGCCATCAGGGGGATTTCAGGGATAGATGAGCAGTTCTTC. As protein: CAIRGISGIDEQFF.

This sequence joins TRBV6-5 and TRBJ1-6; TRBD1 matches at 10 bases. Germline loops: CDR1 MNHEY, CDR2 SVGAGI. The CDR3 runs 13 residues. As DNA, the CDR3 is TGTCCGAGCGGGGGGACAGGGGCATCACCCCTCCACTTT. Protein: CPSGGTGASPLHF.

The chain carries TRBV11-2 and TRBJ2-2; D call uncertain. V shed 3 bases and J shed 2 bases, with 10 bases lying between them. Germline assignment: CDR1 SGHAT and CDR2 FQNNGV. This CDR3 has 15 amino acids. CDR3 nucleotides: TGTGCCAGCAGCTTGTCACAGATAAACACCGGGGAGCTGTTTTTT. Its translation: CASSLSQINTGELFF.

The chain uses TRBV29-1 and TRBJ1-2; D is uncertain. CDR3 length: 13 residues. CDR1 is SQVTM, CDR2 ANQGSEA, per germline. The germline V and J ends were trimmed by 4 bases and 3 bases, with 12 bases remaining between them. CDR3 protein: CSVAEHQDYGYTF. The CDR3 DNA sequence: TGCAGCGTTGCCGAACACCAGGACTATGGCTACACCTTC. Looking up the rest from reference TRBV29-1 and TRBJ1-2 gives the full variable domain: SAVISQKPSRDICQRGTSLTIQCQVDSQVTMMFWYRQQPGQSLTLIATANQGSEATYESGFVIDKFPISRPNLTFSTLTVSNMSPEDSSIYLCSVAEHQDYGYTFGSGTRLTVV.

The chain couples TRBV10-3 to TRBJ1-6; 8 bases line up with TRBD1. This CDR3 contains 12 residues. V shed 9 bases, J shed 7 bases, and the junction held 2 bases outside the gene matches. Germline loops: CDR1 ENHRY, CDR2 SYGVKD. The CDR3 loop reads CAIRTGNSPLHF. The CDR3 DNA reads TGTGCCATTCGGACAGGGAATTCACCCCTCCACTTT.

The chain has TRBV5-1 and TRBJ2-4, with 7 bases aligning to TRBD1. The CDR3 is made up of 15 amino acids. The germline gives CDR1 SGHRS, CDR2 YFSETQ. V lost 3 bases, J lost 4 bases, and 7 bases stayed unmatched. The CDR3 DNA reads TGCGCCAGCAGCTCAGCAGACAGGGCTAAAAACATTCAGTACTTC. Its translation is CASSSADRAKNIQYF.

CDR3: CASSQDERRHSEAFF. The CDR3 region has the DNA TGCGCCAGCAGCCAAGATGAGAGGCGTCACTCTGAAGCTTTCTTT. The V gene is TRBV4-3, the J gene TRBJ1-1; D gene unclear. Germline V gives CDR1 LGHNA, CDR2 YSLEER. V was pared by 0 bases and J by 6 bases, with 14 bases between. This CDR3 comprises 15 residues.

V gene TRBV5-1 combines with J gene TRBJ2-7, with TRBD1 identical over 8 bases. Germline trimming cut 3 bases from V and 4 bases from J; bases unmatched to any gene: 9. Per the germline V gene, CDR1 is SGHRS and CDR2 is YFSETQ. The CDR3 sequence is 15 residues long. CDR3 region: CASSYDGTGIYEQYF. CDR3 sequence (DNA): TGCGCCAGCAGCTACGACGGGACAGGTATTTACGAGCAGTACTTC. Filled out from reference TRBV5-1 and TRBJ2-7, the complete variable domain reads KAGVTQTPRYLIKTRGQQVTLSCSPISGHRSVSWYQQTPGQGLQFLFEYFSETQRNKGNFPGRFSGRQFSNSRSEMNVSTLELGDSALYLCASSYDGTGIYEQYFGPGTRLTVT.

CDR3 DNA: TGTGCCAGTAGAACGAGCTACTCCTACAATGAGCAGTTCTTC. Residues: CASRTSYSYNEQFF. V usage is TRBV19 and J usage is TRBJ2-1; no firm D call. Germline-derived CDR1 and CDR2 are LNHDA and SQIVND (reference sequence). V dropped 6 bases and J dropped 0 bases, with 9 bases sitting between them. The CDR3 is made up of 14 amino acids.

The rearrangement joins TRBV12-5 to TRBJ1-1; D may be TRBD1 (6 bases). Germline CDR1 and CDR2: LGHNT and FRNRAP. V dropped 0 bases and J dropped 6 bases, with 8 bases sitting between them. This CDR3 region has 13 residues. The CDR3 region has the DNA TGTGCTAGTGGTTTGGTACAGGGTGCTGAAGCTTTCTTT. This translates into CASGLVQGAEAFF.

The genes are TRBV5-4 and TRBJ2-7; 8 positions match TRBD1. Germline lookup yields CDR1 SGHNT and CDR2 YYREEE (reference sequence). The CDR3 loop spans 13 amino acids. With 3 bases clipped from V and 5 bases from J, the junction kept 4 bases outside the gene matches. The CDR3 here is CASSYRGVDEQYF. The CDR3, as DNA: TGTGCCAGCAGCTACAGGGGGGTTGACGAGCAGTACTTC. The full variable domain, in which reference TRBV5-4 and TRBJ2-7 provide the parts outside the CDR3, is ETGVTQSPTHLIKTRGQQVTLRCSSQSGHNTVSWYQQALGQGPQFIFQYYREEENGRGNFPPRFSGLQFPNYSSELNVNALELDDSALYLCASSYRGVDEQYFGPGTRLTVT.

This chain joins TRBV10-3 and TRBJ2-1, with TRBD1 matching over 7 bases. The V segment lost 2 bases and the J segment 6 bases; nucleotides outside the gene matches: 4. CDR3 size: 14 residues. Germline V gene data show CDR1 as ENHRY and CDR2 as SYGVKD. CDR3: CAISEDRDVNEQFF. For the CDR3, the DNA is TGTGCCATCAGTGAGGACAGGGACGTCAATGAGCAGTTCTTC.

The chain combines TRBV27 with TRBJ1-5; D gene ambiguous. CDR1 and CDR2 (germline): MNHEY, SMNVEV (reference sequence). The CDR3 is 14 residues long. V was cut by 5 bases and J by 5 bases, with 13 bases left in between. The chain's CDR3 is CASSLREGYQPQHF. CDR3 coding DNA: TGTGCCAGCAGTCTCCGGGAGGGATATCAGCCCCAGCATTTT.

The chain couples TRBV5-1 to TRBJ2-7, with 11 bases lining up with TRBD1. Trimming took 4 bases from V and 5 from J; bases not matched to a gene: 5. CDR3 length: 14 amino acids. The germline gives CDR1 SGHRS, CDR2 YFSETQ. The CDR3 loop is CASSLRTGGDEQYF. CDR3 nucleotides: TGCGCCAGCAGCCTACGGACAGGGGGCGACGAGCAGTACTTC.

V gene TRBV20-1 combines with J gene TRBJ2-1; D not resolved. The CDR3 runs to 11 residues. CDR1 is DFQATT, CDR2 SNEGSKA, per germline (reference sequence). Trimming removed 4 bases at V and 4 bases at J, with 5 bases between. Here the CDR3 reads CSATSYNEQFF. As DNA, the CDR3 is TGCAGTGCTACCTCTTACAATGAGCAGTTCTTC.

The chain employs TRBV9 and TRBJ1-2; D is possibly TRBD1 (6 bases). The CDR3 is 16 amino acids. CDR1 and CDR2 (germline): SGDLS, YYNGEE. V was cut by 1 base and J by 6 bases, with 19 bases left in between. The CDR3 nucleotides read TGTGCCAGCAGCGTATACGCTAATGCCAGGGGTGATGGCTACACCTTC. Its protein product is CASSVYANARGDGYTF.

This clone has only one observation. The rearrangement joins TRBV28 to TRBJ2-3; 11 bases match TRBD2. CDR1 and CDR2 (germline): MDHEN, SYDVKM. This CDR3 has 16 amino acids. J gave up 0 bases and V 8 bases, and 7 bases lay outside the gene matches. The CDR3 bases are TGTGCCAGCGGCGGGACTAGCGGAACTAGCACAGATACGCAGTATTTT. It specifies CASGGTSGTSTDTQYF.

The CDR3 region is CASSLVHGQASSYEQYF. In DNA, the CDR3 is TGTGCCAGCAGCTTAGTCCACGGACAAGCCAGCTCCTACGAGCAGTACTTC. V gene TRBV11-2 combines with J gene TRBJ2-7; tentatively, D is TRBD1 (5 bases). Germline values: CDR1 SGHAT, CDR2 FQNNGV. Trimming left V 1 base short and J 0 bases short, with 16 bases between. This CDR3 has 17 amino acids.

This clone was observed a few times. The chain recombines TRBV6-1 with TRBJ2-7; no definite D call. Per the germline V gene, CDR1 is MNHNS and CDR2 is SASEGT. The CDR3 contains 17 residues. Between the trimmed V and J ends, which lost 2 bases and 6 bases, there was a span of 23 bases. In nucleotides, the CDR3 is TGTGCCAGCAGTGAACCCCCGCTTGAGCGCCTTAACCTCGAGCAGTACTTC. Amino acids: CASSEPPLERLNLEQYF.